One and the same sample provided the 32 T cell receptor beta chains below, sequenced in a study of OX40 agonist ivuxolimab in advanced cancers. This table comes from immunoSEQ multiplex PCR, and its TCRdb copy is limited to in-frame clones, with some not included. The table includes 57,000 or so clones, 86% detected once. The material was CD4+ or CD8+ T cells sorted from blood, obtained in a trial of the OX40 agonist ivuxolimab. The receptors come from an adult with an advanced solid tumor such as melanoma, head and neck, liver or kidney cancer.

The chain combines TRBV19 with TRBJ1-4; TRBD1 is a possible D gene (5 bases). CDR1 and CDR2 from the germline V gene are LNHDA and SQIVND (reference sequence). Trimming left V 7 bases short and J 3 bases short, with 15 bases between. This CDR3 has 15 residues. CDR3: CASTDRRRANEKLFF. The CDR3 DNA reads as TGTGCCAGTACCGATCGTCGCAGGGCTAATGAAAAACTGTTTTTT.

V gene TRBV6-5 combines with J gene TRBJ2-7, with 7 bases lining up with TRBD2. Trimming took 8 bases from V and 6 from J; bases not matched to a gene: 7. Germline CDR1 is MNHEY and CDR2 is SVGAGI. The CDR3 extends over 12 amino acids. CDR3 DNA sequence: TGTGCCAGCGTGGGGGGGACCCTCGAGCAGTACTTC. This sequence encodes CASVGGTLEQYF.

This clone was observed a handful of times. The V and J genes are TRBV5-4 and TRBJ2-7, with D perhaps given as TRBD1 or TRBD2 (6 bases each). CDR3 size: 16 residues. The germline gives CDR1 SGHNT, CDR2 YYREEE (reference sequence). The V end was cut by 6 bases, the J end by 0 bases, with 19 bases between. The CDR3 loop reads CASTPIGGLSSYEQYF. CDR3 bases: TGTGCCAGCACTCCTATCGGGGGCCTGAGCTCCTACGAGCAGTACTTC.

The CDR3 coding sequence is TGTGCCACCACCCCCCTGGGGGGAATCTTAAATCAGCCCCAGCATTTT. Protein product: CATTPLGGILNQPQHF. This chain links TRBV15 with TRBJ1-5, with TRBD1 as a possible D gene (5 bases). The V gene's germline CDR1 is LNHNV and CDR2 YYDKDF (reference sequence). The V end lost 7 bases, the J end lost 4 bases, and 20 bases lay between the germline ends. This CDR3 has 16 amino acids.

This clone was counted once. The chain uses TRBV15 and TRBJ1-3; no firm D call. The CDR3 totals 13 residues. V was trimmed by 3 bases and J by 0 bases, leaving 3 bases between them. Germline-derived CDR1 and CDR2 are LNHNV and YYDKDF (reference sequence). The CDR3 DNA follows: TGTGCCACCAGCAGCTCCTCTGGAAACACCATATATTTT. Translation: CATSSSSGNTIYF.

The chain uses TRBV10-3 and TRBJ2-3, with 7 nucleotides matching TRBD1. Per the germline V gene, CDR1 is ENHRY and CDR2 is SYGVKD. The J segment lost 2 bases and the V segment lost 8 bases, leaving 4 bases of the junction unmatched. The CDR3 length is 13 residues. This chain's CDR3 is CAISGGFTDTQYF. The CDR3 bases are TGTGCCATCTCAGGGGGTTTCACAGATACGCAGTATTTT.

The chain carries TRBV6-5 and TRBJ1-1; D is undetermined. CDR1 is MNHEY and CDR2 is SVGAGI in the germline V gene. V lost 5 bases to trimming and J lost 7 bases, with 11 bases between them. There are 12 residues in the CDR3. The CDR3, as DNA: TGTGCCAGCAGTCTCGGACTACGTGAAGCTTTCTTT. It is translated as CASSLGLREAFF.

The J gene is TRBJ2-7, the V gene TRBV19; possible D gene TRBD2, 5 bases. This CDR3 has 15 amino acids. Germline CDR1 reads LNHDA; CDR2 reads SQIVND (reference sequence). V gave up 6 bases and J gave up 1 base, with 16 bases separating them. DNA of the CDR3: TGTGCCAGTAGGAGAGGGCAGTTGGGGTCCTACGAGCAGTACTTC. This codes for CASRRGQLGSYEQYF.

V usage is TRBV25-1 and J usage is TRBJ2-3; 10 positions agree with TRBD1. The CDR3 has 15 amino acids. V lost 5 bases and J lost 6; bases outside the gene matches: 8. Germline V gives CDR1 MGHDK, CDR2 SYGVNS. The DNA of the CDR3 is TGTGCCAGCAGTAGCCGGGACAGGGGTAGTGATACGCAGTATTTT. Amino acid sequence: CASSSRDRGSDTQYF. Based on the CDR3 plus reference TRBV25-1 and TRBJ2-3, the full variable domain is EADIYQTPRYLVIGTGKKITLECSQTMGHDKMYWYQQDPGMELHLIHYSYGVNSTEKGDLSSESTVSRIRTEHFPLTLESARPSHTSQYLCASSSRDRGSDTQYFGPGTRLTVL.

As concerns this clone: The junction does not match germline at one end; this may be a read error. The chain couples TRBV7-7 to TRBJ2-2; possibly TRBD1 for D (5 bases). CDR3 size: 15 residues. In germline, CDR1 is SSHAT, CDR2 FNYEAQ (reference sequence). The CDR3 is CASSASGMVTGELFF. The CDR3, as DNA: TGTGCTAGCAGCGCATCAGGGATGGTGACCGGGGAGCTGTTTTTT.

This rearrangement joins TRBV6-5 to TRBJ1-1, with TRBD1 as a possible D gene (6 bases). Trimming stripped 6 bases from V and 11 bases from J, with 16 bases between. The CDR3 sequence is 12 residues long. Germline lookup yields CDR1 MNHEY and CDR2 SVGAGI. CDR3 in amino acids: CASRIAGGWAFF. The CDR3 DNA follows: TGTGCCAGCAGGATCGCGGGGGGCTGGGCTTTCTTT.

The rearrangement uses TRBV6-1 and TRBJ1-2; 7 nucleotides line up with TRBD1. Germline CDR1 is MNHNS and CDR2 is SASEGT. V dropped 0 bases and J dropped 4; count of bases not matched to a gene: 5. The CDR3 runs to 15 residues. The CDR3 here is CASSEADRILYGYTF. CDR3 bases: TGTGCCAGCAGTGAAGCGGACAGGATACTCTATGGCTACACCTTC.

V is TRBV2 and J is TRBJ2-7, with 8 bases aligning to TRBD1. After removal of 8 bases from V and 4 bases from J, the junction contained 7 bases not matched to a gene. This CDR3 region has 13 residues. Germline lookup yields CDR1 SNHLY and CDR2 FYNNEI. CDR3 residues: CASLQGVGYEQYF. The DNA for the CDR3 is TGTGCCAGCTTACAGGGGGTTGGGTACGAGCAGTACTTC. Using reference TRBV2 and TRBJ2-7 for the parts outside the CDR3, the full variable domain is EPEVTQTPSHQVTQMGQEVILRCVPISNHLYFYWYRQILGQKVEFLVSFYNNEISEKSEIFDDQFSVERPDGSNFTLKIRSTKLEDSAMYFCASLQGVGYEQYFGPGTRLTVT.

On this clone: This specimen includes other DNA sequences encoding the same CDR3. The rearrangement joins TRBV11-3 to TRBJ2-3; D is uncertain. V lost 2 bases and J 4 bases, leaving 4 bases between the germline ends. The CDR3 has 12 residues. In germline, CDR1 is SGHNT, CDR2 YENEEA. CDR3 DNA: TGTGCCAGCAGCTTACGGCCAGATACGCAGTATTTT. Protein product: CASSLRPDTQYF.

The rearrangement uses TRBV5-1 and TRBJ2-1; a possible D gene is TRBD2 (6 bases). Trimming stripped 5 bases from V and 7 bases from J, with 13 bases between. The CDR3 runs to 13 residues. The germline gives CDR1 SGHRS, CDR2 YFSETQ. Here the CDR3 reads CASRTPGGNEQFF. DNA for the CDR3: TGCGCCAGCAGGACCCCAGGAGGGAATGAGCAGTTCTTC.

V is TRBV4-1 and J is TRBJ1-1; no clear D gene. V lost 1 base to trimming and J lost 5 bases, with 11 bases between them. This CDR3 is built from 14 residues. CDR1 and CDR2 (germline): MGHRA, YSYEKL. CDR3 sequence reads: CASSQAPRGTEAFF. The CDR3 coding sequence is TGCGCCAGCAGCCAAGCTCCCCGAGGGACTGAAGCTTTCTTT.

This clone was detected only once. The chain uses TRBV6-5 and TRBJ1-1; TRBD1 is a possible D gene (5 bases). From germline, CDR1 is MNHEY and CDR2 SVGAGI. The CDR3 loop spans 15 amino acids. Trimming pared 3 bases from V and 1 base from J, leaving 12 bases between. The CDR3 here is CASSYGSGQNTEAFF. The CDR3 DNA reads TGTGCCAGCAGTTATGGTAGCGGACAGAACACTGAAGCTTTCTTT.

The chain employs TRBV29-1 and TRBJ2-4; D ambiguous. Germline V gene sequence: CDR1 SQVTM, CDR2 ANQGSEA. This CDR3 is 13 amino acids long. V was cut by 2 bases and J by 3 bases, with 8 bases left in between. The CDR3 sequence is CSVELIVKNIQYF. In DNA, the CDR3 is TGCAGCGTTGAATTAATAGTCAAAAACATTCAGTACTTC.

The DNA for the CDR3 is TGTGCCAGCGGACTACAGGGGGCGCGGGAGACCCAGTACTTC. Amino acids: CASGLQGARETQYF. The rearrangement joins TRBV6-1 to TRBJ2-5; 9 bases map to TRBD1. V lost 8 bases and J lost 5; bases outside the gene matches: 9. Germline V gives CDR1 MNHNS, CDR2 SASEGT. The CDR3 length is 14 residues.

V gene TRBV12-5 combines with J gene TRBJ2-7; TRBD1 agrees at 10 bases. V shed 3 bases, J shed 3 bases, and the junction held 11 bases outside the gene matches. The CDR3 is made up of 17 amino acids. The germline V gene encodes CDR1 LGHNT and CDR2 FRNRAP. As DNA, the CDR3 is TGTGCTAGTGGTTTACCCTCATACAGGACAGGGGGCTACGAGCAGTACTTC. Its translation: CASGLPSYRTGGYEQYF.

The gene calls are TRBV10-3 and TRBJ2-2; 7 nucleotides match TRBD1. This CDR3 is built from 14 residues. J lost 6 bases, V lost 0 bases, and 1 base had no gene match. Germline CDR1 ENHRY, CDR2 SYGVKD. The CDR3 sequence is CAISESTGPGELFF. The CDR3 nucleotides are TGTGCCATCAGTGAGTCGACAGGGCCCGGGGAGCTGTTTTTT.

CDR3 DNA: TGTGCCAGCAGCTTATCTGGCGATTACAATGAGCAGTTCTTC. Its protein is CASSLSGDYNEQFF. V usage is TRBV11-3 and J usage is TRBJ2-1; no definite D call. Trimming took 2 bases from V and 4 from J, leaving 9 bases between them. The CDR3 consists of 14 residues. The V gene's germline CDR1 is SGHNT and CDR2 YENEEA.

This clone was counted only a few times. CDR3 nucleotide sequence: TGTGCCAGCAGTGTTAGTATGAGGGGTGATCAGCCCCAGCATTTT. Translation gives CASSVSMRGDQPQHF. This chain joins TRBV6-1 and TRBJ1-5; TRBD1 is a possible D gene (5 bases). Per the germline V gene, CDR1 is MNHNS and CDR2 is SASEGT. The CDR3 is made up of 15 amino acids. V was trimmed by 4 bases and J by 5 bases, leaving 15 bases between them.

The chain is built from TRBV5-1 and TRBJ2-5; D gene uncertain. Germline CDR1 and CDR2: SGHRS and YFSETQ. This CDR3 contains 12 residues. Between the trimmed V and J ends, which lost 3 bases and 5 bases, there was a span of 8 bases. CDR3 loop: CASSYLEETQYF. DNA of the CDR3: TGCGCCAGCAGCTACTTGGAGGAGACCCAGTACTTC. The whole variable domain, filled in from reference TRBV5-1 and TRBJ2-5, reads KAGVTQTPRYLIKTRGQQVTLSCSPISGHRSVSWYQQTPGQGLQFLFEYFSETQRNKGNFPGRFSGRQFSNSRSEMNVSTLELGDSALYLCASSYLEETQYFGPGTRLLVL.

This sequence joins TRBV28 and TRBJ1-2; perhaps TRBD1 as D (6 bases). This CDR3 is 15 amino acids long. Trimming took off 6 bases at V and 4 bases at J, with 18 bases between the two ends. Germline V gene lookup returns CDR1 MDHEN and CDR2 SYDVKM. CDR3 amino acids: CASRFSSQGFYGYTF. Here the CDR3 DNA reads TGTGCCAGCAGGTTTAGTAGCCAGGGGTTCTATGGCTACACCTTC.

The V and J genes are TRBV6-1 and TRBJ1-6, with TRBD1 as a possible D gene (6 bases). Germline CDR1 reads MNHNS; CDR2 reads SASEGT. The CDR3 runs to 15 residues. The germline V and J ends were trimmed by 6 bases and 6 bases, with 15 bases remaining between them. The CDR3 DNA reads as TGTGCCAGCAGACTTGACGGGACACCTAATTCACCCCTCCACTTT. The encoded protein is CASRLDGTPNSPLHF.

This clone has a handful of counts. The chain is built from TRBV11-2 and TRBJ1-2; TRBD1 might be the D (6 bases). The CDR3 runs to 17 residues. Germline CDR1 and CDR2: SGHAT and FQNNGV. V was clipped by 6 bases and J by 3 bases, with 23 bases between them. CDR3 in DNA: TGTGCCAGCAGGTTTAGAAGGGGGGCCCTCGGGGACTATGGCTACACCTTC. It specifies CASRFRRGALGDYGYTF.

The chain combines TRBV19 with TRBJ2-5, with D perhaps TRBD1 or TRBD2 (6 bases each). Trimming pared 1 base from V and 5 bases from J, leaving 8 bases between. In germline, CDR1 is LNHDA, CDR2 SQIVND (reference sequence). The CDR3 runs 13 residues. The CDR3 DNA follows: TGTGCCAGTAGTATAGCGGGGGCCGAGACCCAGTACTTC. It codes for CASSIAGAETQYF.

As concerns this clone: Likely a read error: the CDR3 ends without its conserved phenylalanine or tryptophan. The DNA is omitted, as the CDR3 cannot be located on it reliably, and the CDR3 follows TCRdb's listing. This sequence joins TRBV7-8 and TRBJ2-3; the listed D gene, TRBD2, was not tested against the DNA. Germline values: CDR1 SGHVS, CDR2 FQNEAQ. The CDR3 spans 13 amino acids, including both terminal residues. This CDR3 reads CASSLAHWSGTAV.

The chain employs TRBV28 and TRBJ2-2; the D call may be TRBD1 or TRBD2 (6 bases each). V lost 7 bases and J 0 bases, leaving 12 bases between the germline ends. Germline CDR1 is MDHEN and CDR2 is SYDVKM. The CDR3 runs 15 residues. CDR3 bases: TGTGCCAGCATGAAGGGGGGCCCGAACACCGGGGAGCTGTTTTTT. It specifies CASMKGGPNTGELFF.

The gene calls are TRBV7-2 and TRBJ1-1, with D hard to call. Germline assignment: CDR1 SGHTA and CDR2 FQGNSA. Trimming shortened V by 2 bases and J by 5 bases, and 3 bases separated the two germline ends. There are 11 residues in the CDR3. CDR3: CASSLRTEAFF. DNA for the CDR3: TGTGCCAGCAGCTTAAGGACTGAAGCTTTCTTT. Supplemented by reference TRBV7-2 and TRBJ1-1, the full variable domain reads GAGVSQSPSNKVTEKGKDVELRCDPISGHTALYWYRQSLGQGLEFLIYFQGNSAPDKSGLPSDRFSAERTGGSVSTLTIQRTQQEDSAVYLCASSLRTEAFFGQGTRLTVV.

The chain joins TRBV6-5 to TRBJ1-4; weak D call: TRBD1 (6 bases). Between the trimmed V and J ends, which lost 4 bases and 6 bases, there was a span of 6 bases. The CDR3 is made up of 12 amino acids. The germline V gene has CDR1 MNHEY and CDR2 SVGAGI. The CDR3 loop reads CASSSGDEKLFF. The CDR3 DNA sequence: TGTGCCAGCAGTTCAGGGGATGAAAAACTGTTTTTT.